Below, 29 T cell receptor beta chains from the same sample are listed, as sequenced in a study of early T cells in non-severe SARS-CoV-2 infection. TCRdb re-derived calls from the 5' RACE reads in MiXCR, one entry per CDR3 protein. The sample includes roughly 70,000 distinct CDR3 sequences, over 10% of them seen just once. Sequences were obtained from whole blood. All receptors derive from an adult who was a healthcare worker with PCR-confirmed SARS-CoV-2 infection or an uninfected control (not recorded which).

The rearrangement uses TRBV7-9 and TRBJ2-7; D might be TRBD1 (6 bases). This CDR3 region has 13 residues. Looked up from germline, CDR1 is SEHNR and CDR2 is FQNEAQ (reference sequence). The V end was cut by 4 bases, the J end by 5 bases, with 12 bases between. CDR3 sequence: CASSSTGLHEQYF. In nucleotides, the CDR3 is TGTGCCAGCAGCTCTACAGGGCTCCACGAGCAGTACTTC.

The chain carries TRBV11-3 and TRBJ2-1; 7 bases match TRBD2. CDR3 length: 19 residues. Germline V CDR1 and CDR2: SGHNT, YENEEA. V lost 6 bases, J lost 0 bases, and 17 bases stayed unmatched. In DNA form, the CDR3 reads TGTGCCAGCAGACCGGGAGGCCTGATCCCCCAGAGCTCCTACAATGAGCAGTTCTTC. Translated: CASRPGGLIPQSSYNEQFF. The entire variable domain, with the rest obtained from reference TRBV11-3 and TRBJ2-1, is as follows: EAGVVQSPRYKIIEKKQPVAFWCNPISGHNTLYWYLQNLGQGPELLIRYENEEAVDDSQLPKDRFSAERLKGVDSTLKIQPAELGDSAVYLCASRPGGLIPQSSYNEQFFGPGTRLTVL.

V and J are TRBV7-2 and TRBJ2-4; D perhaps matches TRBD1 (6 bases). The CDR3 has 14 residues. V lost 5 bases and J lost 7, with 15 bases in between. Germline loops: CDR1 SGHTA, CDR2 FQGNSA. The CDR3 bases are TGTGCCAGCAGCACCCGGACAGTTTCGAACATTCAGTACTTC. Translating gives CASSTRTVSNIQYF.

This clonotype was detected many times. The CDR3 protein is CASSSGSSIDEQFF. The CDR3 nucleotides read TGTGCCAGCAGCAGCGGGAGTAGTATTGATGAGCAGTTCTTC. The chain uses TRBV5-4 and TRBJ2-1; 8 bases are a match to TRBD2. J gave up 8 bases and V 4 bases, and 8 bases lay outside the gene matches. This CDR3 contains 14 residues. Germline CDR1 SGHNT, CDR2 YYREEE (reference sequence). Full variable domain (outside the CDR3, taken from reference TRBV5-4 and TRBJ2-1): ETGVTQSPTHLIKTRGQQVTLRCSSQSGHNTVSWYQQALGQGPQFIFQYYREEENGRGNFPPRFSGLQFPNYSSELNVNALELDDSALYLCASSSGSSIDEQFFGPGTRLTVL.

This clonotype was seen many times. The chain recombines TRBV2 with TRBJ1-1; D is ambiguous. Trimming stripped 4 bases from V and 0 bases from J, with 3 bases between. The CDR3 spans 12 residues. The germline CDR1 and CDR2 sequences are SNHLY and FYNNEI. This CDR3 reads CASSVVNTEAFF. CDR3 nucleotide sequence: TGTGCCAGCAGTGTAGTGAACACTGAAGCTTTCTTT.

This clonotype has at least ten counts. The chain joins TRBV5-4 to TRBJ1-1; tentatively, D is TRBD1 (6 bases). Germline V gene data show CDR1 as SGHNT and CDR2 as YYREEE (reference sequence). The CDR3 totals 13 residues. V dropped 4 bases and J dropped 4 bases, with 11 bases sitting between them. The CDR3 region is CASSLKGGTEAFF. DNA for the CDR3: TGTGCCAGCAGCCTCAAGGGGGGCACTGAAGCTTTCTTT.

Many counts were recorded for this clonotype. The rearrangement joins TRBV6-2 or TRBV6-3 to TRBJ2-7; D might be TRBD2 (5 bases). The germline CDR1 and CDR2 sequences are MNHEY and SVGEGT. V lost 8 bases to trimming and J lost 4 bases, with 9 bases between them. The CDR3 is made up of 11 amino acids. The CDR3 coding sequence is TGTGCCAGCGGGAGACCTTACGAGCAGTACTTC. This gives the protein CASGRPYEQYF.

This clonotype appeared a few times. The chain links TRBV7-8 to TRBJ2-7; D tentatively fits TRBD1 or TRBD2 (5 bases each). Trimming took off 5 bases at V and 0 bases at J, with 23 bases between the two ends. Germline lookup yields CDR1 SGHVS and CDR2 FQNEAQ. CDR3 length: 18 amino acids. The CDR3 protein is CASSPDSHTGVLSYEQYF. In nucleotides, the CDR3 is TGTGCCAGCAGCCCGGACTCCCACACAGGTGTCCTCTCCTACGAGCAGTACTTC.

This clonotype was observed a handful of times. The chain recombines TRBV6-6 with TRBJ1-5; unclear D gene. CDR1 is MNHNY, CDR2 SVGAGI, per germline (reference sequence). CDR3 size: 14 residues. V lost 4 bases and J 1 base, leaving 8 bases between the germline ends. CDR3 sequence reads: CASSFAQSNQPQHF. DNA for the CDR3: TGTGCCAGCAGTTTCGCACAGAGCAATCAGCCCCAGCATTTT.

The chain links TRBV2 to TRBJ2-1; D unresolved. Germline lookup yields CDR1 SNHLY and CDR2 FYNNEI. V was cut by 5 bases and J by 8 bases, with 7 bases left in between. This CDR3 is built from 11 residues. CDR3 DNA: TGTGCCAGCAGTACTTTATATGAGCAGTTCTTC. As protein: CASSTLYEQFF.

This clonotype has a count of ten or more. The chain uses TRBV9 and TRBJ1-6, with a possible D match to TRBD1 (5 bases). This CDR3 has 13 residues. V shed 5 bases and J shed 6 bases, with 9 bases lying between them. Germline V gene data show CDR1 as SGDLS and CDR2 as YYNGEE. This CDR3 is CASSPGLNSPLHF. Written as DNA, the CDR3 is TGTGCCAGCAGTCCGGGGCTTAATTCACCCCTCCACTTT. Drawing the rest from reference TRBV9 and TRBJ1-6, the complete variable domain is DSGVTQTPKHLITATGQRVTLRCSPRSGDLSVYWYQQSLDQGLQFLIQYYNGEERAKGNILERFSAQQFPDLHSELNLSSLELGDSALYFCASSPGLNSPLHFGNGTRLTVT.

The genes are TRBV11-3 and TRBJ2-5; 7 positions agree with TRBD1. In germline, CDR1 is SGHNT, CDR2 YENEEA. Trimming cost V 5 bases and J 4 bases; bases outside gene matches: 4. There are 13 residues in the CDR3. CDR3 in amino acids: CASSNRGSETQYF. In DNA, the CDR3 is TGTGCCAGCAGCAACAGGGGTTCAGAGACCCAGTACTTC.

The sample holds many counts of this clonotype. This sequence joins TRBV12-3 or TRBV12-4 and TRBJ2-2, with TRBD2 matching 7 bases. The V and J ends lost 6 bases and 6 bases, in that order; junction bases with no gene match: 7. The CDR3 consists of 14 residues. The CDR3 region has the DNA TGTGCCAGCAGATTCCAACGGGGGGCCGGGGAGCTGTTTTTT. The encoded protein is CASRFQRGAGELFF.

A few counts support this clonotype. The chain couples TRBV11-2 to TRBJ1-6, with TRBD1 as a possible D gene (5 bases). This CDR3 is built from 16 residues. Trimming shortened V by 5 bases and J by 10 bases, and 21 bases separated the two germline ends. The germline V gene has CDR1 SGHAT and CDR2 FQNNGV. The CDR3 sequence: CASSTLGPLKRSPLHF. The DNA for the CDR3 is TGTGCCAGCAGCACTCTGGGGCCTTTGAAAAGGTCACCCCTCCACTTT. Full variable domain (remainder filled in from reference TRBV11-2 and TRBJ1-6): EAGVAQSPRYKIIEKRQSVAFWCNPISGHATLYWYQQILGQGPKLLIQFQNNGVVDDSQLPKDRFSAERLKGVDSTLKIQPAKLEDSAVYLCASSTLGPLKRSPLHFGNGTRLTVT.

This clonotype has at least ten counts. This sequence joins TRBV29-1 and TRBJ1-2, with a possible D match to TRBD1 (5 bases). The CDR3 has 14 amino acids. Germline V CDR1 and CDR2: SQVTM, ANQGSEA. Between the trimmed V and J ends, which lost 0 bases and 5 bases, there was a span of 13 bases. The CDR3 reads CSVEDGSQGYGYTF. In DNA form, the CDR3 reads TGCAGCGTTGAAGATGGTAGTCAGGGTTATGGCTACACCTTC.

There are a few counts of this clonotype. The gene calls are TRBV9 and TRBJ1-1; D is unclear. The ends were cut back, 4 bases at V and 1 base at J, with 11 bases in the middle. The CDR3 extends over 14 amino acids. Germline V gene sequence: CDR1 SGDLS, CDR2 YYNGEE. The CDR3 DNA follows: TGTGCCAGCAGCCCTGTCGGGCAGAACACTGAAGCTTTCTTT. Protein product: CASSPVGQNTEAFF.

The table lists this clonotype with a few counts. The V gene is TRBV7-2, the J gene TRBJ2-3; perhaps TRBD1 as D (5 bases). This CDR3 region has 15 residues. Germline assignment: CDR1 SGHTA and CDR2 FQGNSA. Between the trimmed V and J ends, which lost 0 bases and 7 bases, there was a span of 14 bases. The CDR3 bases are TGTGCCAGCAGCTTAGCGAGAAGGGGCGCCTATACGCAGTATTTT. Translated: CASSLARRGAYTQYF.

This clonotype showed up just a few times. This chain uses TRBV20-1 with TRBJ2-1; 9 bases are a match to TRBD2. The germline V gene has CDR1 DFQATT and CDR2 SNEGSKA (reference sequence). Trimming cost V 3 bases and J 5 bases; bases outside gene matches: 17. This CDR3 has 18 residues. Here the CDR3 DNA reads TGCAGTGCTAGCATCCCCGGACTAGCGCTTGGGTACGACAATGAGCAGTTCTTC. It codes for CSASIPGLALGYDNEQFF.

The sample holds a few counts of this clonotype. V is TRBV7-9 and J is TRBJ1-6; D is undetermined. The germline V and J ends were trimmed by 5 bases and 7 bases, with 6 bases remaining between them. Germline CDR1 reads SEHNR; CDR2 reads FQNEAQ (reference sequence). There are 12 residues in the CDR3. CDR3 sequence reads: CASSPPNSPLHF. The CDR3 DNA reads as TGTGCCAGCAGCCCACCGAATTCACCCCTCCACTTT.

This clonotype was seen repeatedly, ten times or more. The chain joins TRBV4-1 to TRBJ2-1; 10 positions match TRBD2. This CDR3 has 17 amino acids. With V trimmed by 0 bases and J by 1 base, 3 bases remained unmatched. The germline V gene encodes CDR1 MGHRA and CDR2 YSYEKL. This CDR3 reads CASSQDSSGGSYNEQFF. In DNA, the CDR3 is TGCGCCAGCAGCCAAGATTCTAGCGGGGGATCCTACAATGAGCAGTTCTTC.

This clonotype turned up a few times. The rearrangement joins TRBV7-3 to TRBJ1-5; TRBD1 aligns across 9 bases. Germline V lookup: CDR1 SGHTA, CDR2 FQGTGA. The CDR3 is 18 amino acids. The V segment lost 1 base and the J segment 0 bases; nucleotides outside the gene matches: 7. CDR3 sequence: CASSLSGQGKHSNQPQHF. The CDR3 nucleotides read TGTGCCAGCAGCTTAAGTGGACAGGGGAAACATAGCAATCAGCCCCAGCATTTT.

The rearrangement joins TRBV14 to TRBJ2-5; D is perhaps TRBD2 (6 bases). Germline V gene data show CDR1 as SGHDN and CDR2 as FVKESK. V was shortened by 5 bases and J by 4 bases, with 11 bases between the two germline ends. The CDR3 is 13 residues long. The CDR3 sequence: CASSGRGGETQYF. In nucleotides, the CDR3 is TGTGCCAGCAGCGGGCGGGGCGGAGAGACCCAGTACTTC.

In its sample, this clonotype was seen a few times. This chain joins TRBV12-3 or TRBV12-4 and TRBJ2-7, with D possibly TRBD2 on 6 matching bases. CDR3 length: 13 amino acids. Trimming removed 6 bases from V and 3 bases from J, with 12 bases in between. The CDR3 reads CASSPGGNYEQYF. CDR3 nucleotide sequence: TGTGCCAGCAGCCCAGGCGGGAACTACGAGCAGTACTTC.

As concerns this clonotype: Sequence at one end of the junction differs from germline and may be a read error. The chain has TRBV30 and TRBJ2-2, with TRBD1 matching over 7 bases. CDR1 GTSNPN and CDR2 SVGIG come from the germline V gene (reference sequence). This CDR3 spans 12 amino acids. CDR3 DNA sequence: TGTGCCTGGAGACAGGGGACCGGGGAGCTTTTTTTT. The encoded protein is CAWRQGTGELFF.

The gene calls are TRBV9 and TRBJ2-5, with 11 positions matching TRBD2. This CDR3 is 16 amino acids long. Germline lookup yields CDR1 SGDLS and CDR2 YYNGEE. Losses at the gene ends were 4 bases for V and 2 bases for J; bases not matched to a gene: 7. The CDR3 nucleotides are TGTGCCAGCAGCACCGGGACTAGCGGAAAACAAGAGACCCAGTACTTC. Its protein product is CASSTGTSGKQETQYF.

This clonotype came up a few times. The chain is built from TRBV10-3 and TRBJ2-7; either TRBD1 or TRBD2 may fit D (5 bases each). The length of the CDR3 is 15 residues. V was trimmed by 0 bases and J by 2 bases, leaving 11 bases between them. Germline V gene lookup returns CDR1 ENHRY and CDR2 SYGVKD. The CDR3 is CAISESTGRTYEQYF. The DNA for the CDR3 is TGTGCCATCAGTGAGTCGACGGGGCGCACCTACGAGCAGTACTTC.

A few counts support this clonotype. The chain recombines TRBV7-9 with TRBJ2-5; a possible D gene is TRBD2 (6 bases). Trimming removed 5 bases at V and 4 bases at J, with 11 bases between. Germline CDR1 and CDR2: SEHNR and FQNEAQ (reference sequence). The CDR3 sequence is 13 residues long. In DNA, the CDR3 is TGTGCCAGCAGCCGGGGACTTGGAGAGACCCAGTACTTC. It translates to CASSRGLGETQYF.

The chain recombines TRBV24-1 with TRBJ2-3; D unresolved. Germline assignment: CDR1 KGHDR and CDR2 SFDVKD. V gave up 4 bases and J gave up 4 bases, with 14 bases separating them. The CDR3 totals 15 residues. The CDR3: CATSDPDRRPDTQYF. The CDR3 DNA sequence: TGTGCCACCAGTGACCCTGACCGGCGACCAGATACGCAGTATTTT.

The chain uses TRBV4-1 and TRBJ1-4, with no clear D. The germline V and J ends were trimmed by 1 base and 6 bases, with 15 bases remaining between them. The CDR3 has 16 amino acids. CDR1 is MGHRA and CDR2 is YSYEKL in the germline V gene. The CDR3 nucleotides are TGCGCCAGCAGCCAAGCGGTCGTGGAAGGGTATGAAAAACTGTTTTTT. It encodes CASSQAVVEGYEKLFF.